This T cell receptor beta chain was recorded in a study of blood T cell repertoires in COVID-19. The overall study: Collection of acute and convalescent COVID-19 samples took place in the United States, Italy and Spain. T cells, B-cell-depleted T cells, or PBMCs supplied cDNA or gDNA.

Sequencing was performed with immunoSEQ multiplex PCR; in TCRdb, only in-frame clones are kept and a portion is missing. This table holds approximately 180,000 clones, 85% to 90% found once. V was pared by 8 bases and J by 4 bases, with 17 bases between. The germline CDR1 and CDR2 sequences are LGHDT and YNNKEL (reference sequence). The CDR3 runs 15 residues. The chain recombines TRBV3-1 (or the pseudogene TRBV3-2) with TRBJ2-2, with D perhaps TRBD1 (6 bases). Material: peripheral blood. The sequence came from a human donor in a cohort sampled during active COVID-19. The CDR3 nucleotides are TGTGCCAGCTCCGAAGTGGGGGCACTCACCGGGGAGCTGTTTTTT. Translated: CASSEVGALTGELFF.